Presented here are 27 T cell receptor beta chains from one specimen sequenced in a study of post-analysis software for immune sequencing data (dated by TCRdb to between 2014 and 2017). General study outcomes and caveats: About five TRBV segments, including TRBV5-6, TRBV5-1 and TRBV20-1, were significantly more frequent in patients than controls.

The antigens of these receptors remain unknown. The library relied on PCR. Instrument on record: Illumina HiSeq 2500. To reduce PCR and sequencing biases, unique molecular identifiers were incorporated into the TCR beta cDNA libraries. The public reads were reprocessed in TCRdb via fastp at Q25 and MiXCR, keeping in-frame beta chains. Entries that share a CDR3 protein sequence are merged under the most common genes and DNA. Counted in this sample were some 700,000 distinct CDR3 sequences; around 64% of them appeared once. The top ten clones comprise around 10% of the sample. The specimen sequenced was blood. Receptors were obtained from a girl under 10 years old with multiple sclerosis.

A few counts support this clonotype. The chain couples TRBV7-9 to TRBJ1-1; unclear D gene. The CDR3 contains 12 residues. Germline V gene lookup returns CDR1 SEHNR and CDR2 FQNEAQ (reference sequence). Trimming cost V 7 bases and J 5 bases, with 11 bases left between them. In DNA, the CDR3 is TGTGCCAGCACCCAGACTTCTACTGAAGCTTTCTTT. Residues: CASTQTSTEAFF.

The chain employs TRBV25-1 and TRBJ1-1; TRBD1 agrees at 7 bases. The CDR3 has 13 residues. Germline V gene data show CDR1 as MGHDK and CDR2 as SYGVNS. V dropped 5 bases and J dropped 4; count of bases not matched to a gene: 4. The CDR3 region has the DNA TGTGCCAGCAGTCCGACAGGGACCACTGAAGCTTTCTTT. It yields the protein CASSPTGTTEAFF.

The chain employs TRBV6-2 or TRBV6-3 and TRBJ1-5, with 7 positions matching TRBD1. The CDR3 sequence is 15 residues long. Trimming at V came to 5 bases and at J to 7 bases, leaving 11 bases not matched to a gene. Germline assignment: CDR1 MNHEY and CDR2 SVGEGT. The CDR3 loop is CASSGRGRTEQPQHF. CDR3 sequence (DNA): TGTGCCAGCAGTGGTAGGGGGCGAACGGAGCAGCCCCAGCATTTT.

This clonotype appeared a few times. The chain combines TRBV6-6 with TRBJ2-7, with TRBD1 matching over 9 bases. This CDR3 has 13 amino acids. Unmatched junction bases numbered 4, after V lost 7 bases and J lost 3 bases. Germline CDR1 MNHNY, CDR2 SVGAGI (reference sequence). The CDR3 nucleotides read TGTGCCAGCAACGACAGGGGGAGCTACGAGCAGTACTTC. Translated: CASNDRGSYEQYF.

The chain uses TRBV12-3 or TRBV12-4 and TRBJ1-1, with D uncertain. This CDR3 comprises 12 residues. Trimming stripped 4 bases from V and 5 bases from J, with 8 bases between. CDR3 sequence reads: CASSSGWTEAFF. CDR3 coding DNA: TGTGCCAGCAGTTCCGGTTGGACTGAAGCTTTCTTT.

This chain links TRBV7-3 with TRBJ2-5, with D possibly called TRBD1 or TRBD2 (5 bases each). V shed 0 bases and J shed 1 base, with 9 bases lying between them. The CDR3 consists of 15 residues. Germline V CDR1 and CDR2: SGHTA, FQGTGA. As DNA, the CDR3 is TGTGCCAGCAGCTTAACCGGGACGGCCCAAGAGACCCAGTACTTC. Translating it yields CASSLTGTAQETQYF.

This sequence joins TRBV4-3 and TRBJ2-5; D is ambiguous. This CDR3 spans 15 amino acids. Per germline, CDR1 LGHNA and CDR2 YSLEER. The V gene lost 1 base and the J gene lost 1 base, with 10 bases spanning the gap. The CDR3 nucleotides are TGCGCCAGCAGCCAAGGGGTAGGTTTCCAAGAGACCCAGTACTTC. This sequence encodes CASSQGVGFQETQYF.

The table lists this clonotype with a few counts. The chain is built from TRBV7-2 and TRBJ1-2; no reliable D call. The CDR3 totals 12 residues. V was shortened by 5 bases and J by 5 bases, with 9 bases between the two germline ends. Germline loops: CDR1 SGHTA, CDR2 FQGNSA. The CDR3 is CASSRAIYGYTF. In DNA, the CDR3 is TGTGCCAGCAGCCGAGCTATTTATGGCTACACCTTC.

This clonotype was recorded a few times. The chain is built from TRBV3-1 and TRBJ2-3; D not certain. Trimming cost V 7 bases and J 0 bases, with 17 bases left between them. Germline values: CDR1 LGHDT, CDR2 YNNKEL (reference sequence). The CDR3 extends over 16 amino acids. This CDR3 is CASNLLGRQSTDTQYF. Here the CDR3 DNA reads TGTGCCAGCAACTTGCTAGGACGGCAAAGCACAGATACGCAGTATTTT.

The genes are TRBV10-3 and TRBJ2-1; 7 nucleotides line up with TRBD1. Germline-derived CDR1 and CDR2 are ENHRY and SYGVKD. V lost 0 bases to trimming and J lost 2 bases; unmatched junction nucleotides: 4. CDR3 size: 16 residues. The CDR3 nucleotides are TGTGCCATCAGTGAGTCGACAGGGAAGGCCTACAATGAGCAGTTCTTC. Protein product: CAISESTGKAYNEQFF.

In this sample, this clonotype turned up a few times. V usage is TRBV2 and J usage is TRBJ2-1; 10 nucleotides match TRBD2. Germline CDR1 SNHLY, CDR2 FYNNEI. The CDR3 has 18 residues. Trimming took 4 bases from V and 2 from J; bases not matched to a gene: 11. The CDR3 reads CASSGGLAEGRPYNEQFF. CDR3 sequence (DNA): TGTGCCAGCAGTGGAGGACTAGCGGAAGGTCGCCCCTACAATGAGCAGTTCTTC.

There are a few counts of this clonotype. This sequence joins TRBV6-1 and TRBJ2-1; TRBD1 matches at 10 bases. The CDR3 consists of 18 residues. V gave up 7 bases and J gave up 3 bases; unmatched junction bases: 15. The germline CDR1 and CDR2 sequences are MNHNS and SASEGT. The CDR3 DNA reads TGTGCCAGCAAATTGGACAGGGGGGGTACTGTGGGCTACAATGAGCAGTTCTTC. As protein: CASKLDRGGTVGYNEQFF.

This chain joins TRBV12-3 or TRBV12-4 and TRBJ1-1, with D perhaps TRBD1 (6 bases). The CDR3 is made up of 18 amino acids. Between the trimmed V and J ends, which lost 2 bases and 1 base, there was a span of 20 bases. The CDR3 protein is CASSLTMGGASSNTEAFF. CDR3 nucleotide sequence: TGTGCCAGCAGTTTAACCATGGGGGGCGCTTCGTCGAACACTGAAGCTTTCTTT.

The chain combines TRBV20-1 with TRBJ2-7; maybe TRBD1 (5 bases). The J call may be faulty, since TRBJ2-5 better matches the DNA end. Per germline, CDR1 DFQATT and CDR2 SNEGSKA (reference sequence). This CDR3 contains 11 residues. The CDR3 nucleotides read TGCAGTGCTAGGACAGTGGAGACCCAGTACTTC. It specifies CSARTVETQYF.

A few counts support this clonotype. This chain connects TRBV12-3 or TRBV12-4 to TRBJ2-3, with D hard to call. Between the trimmed V and J ends, which lost 1 base and 3 bases, there was a span of 8 bases. This CDR3 has 14 amino acids. The DNA for the CDR3 is TGTGCCAGCAGTTTAGATCCTAGTACAGATACGCAGTATTTT. This sequence encodes CASSLDPSTDTQYF.

This CDR3 is CASTSPSRSGWRNYGYTF. The CDR3 DNA sequence: TGTGCCAGCACATCCCCATCGCGCTCGGGGTGGAGGAACTATGGCTACACCTTC. J is TRBJ1-2 and V is TRBV27; D call uncertain. The CDR3 is 18 amino acids. CDR1 is MNHEY and CDR2 is SMNVEV in the germline V gene (reference sequence). V was shortened by 7 bases and J by 2 bases, with 26 bases between the two germline ends.

This rearrangement joins TRBV30 to TRBJ2-3; 10 positions agree with TRBD2. The V segment lost 0 bases and the J segment 3 bases; nucleotides outside the gene matches: 3. CDR3 length: 15 residues. Germline loops: CDR1 GTSNPN, CDR2 SVGIG (reference sequence). CDR3 residues: CAWSVKAGGTDTQYF. The DNA for the CDR3 is TGTGCCTGGAGTGTCAAAGCGGGAGGGACAGATACGCAGTATTTT.

The genes are TRBV6-5 and TRBJ1-1, with no clear D. The CDR3 is made up of 15 amino acids. V was cut by 0 bases and J by 1 base, with 9 bases left in between. Germline CDR1 reads MNHEY; CDR2 reads SVGAGI. In DNA form, the CDR3 reads TGTGCCAGCAGTTACTCGTTTACCCGGAACACTGAAGCTTTCTTT. This gives the protein CASSYSFTRNTEAFF.

This CDR3 is CASSLWGRSSYEQYF. For the CDR3, the DNA is TGTGCCAGCAGTTTGTGGGGGAGGAGCTCCTACGAGCAGTACTTC. V and J are TRBV12-3 or TRBV12-4 and TRBJ2-7; TRBD2 is a possible D gene (6 bases). The ends were cut back, 3 bases at V and 0 bases at J, with 12 bases in the middle. This CDR3 has 15 residues.

Comment on this clonotype: A read error may produce the germline difference seen at one junction end. The chain couples TRBV19 to TRBJ2-7; TRBD2 might be the D (5 bases). The germline gives CDR1 LNHDA, CDR2 SQIVND (reference sequence). This CDR3 contains 12 residues. In nucleotides, the CDR3 is TGTGCCAGTAGTATCGGACTCTACGATCAGTACTTC. This codes for CASSIGLYDQYF.

This rearrangement joins TRBV10-3 to TRBJ2-5; either TRBD1 or TRBD2 may supply D (5 bases each). CDR1 and CDR2 from the germline V gene are ENHRY and SYGVKD. CDR3 size: 14 residues. Trimming removed 5 bases at V and 11 bases at J, with 21 bases between. Written as DNA, the CDR3 is TGTGCCATCAGTAAAAACCGGGACCGCAATGAGCAGTACTTC. Translated: CAISKNRDRNEQYF.

V usage is TRBV29-1 and J usage is TRBJ1-4; perhaps TRBD1 as D (5 bases). The CDR3 is 15 amino acids. V dropped 4 bases and J dropped 8 bases, with 20 bases sitting between them. The germline V gene has CDR1 SQVTM and CDR2 ANQGSEA. The CDR3 nucleotides are TGCAGCGTTGGACTCCGCGGGACGTCGGGCGAAAAACTGTTTTTT. Protein sequence: CSVGLRGTSGEKLFF.

V gene TRBV12-3 or TRBV12-4 combines with J gene TRBJ1-2; TRBD1 agrees at 7 bases. This CDR3 is 12 amino acids long. Trimming cost V 5 bases and J 10 bases; bases outside gene matches: 7. The CDR3 coding sequence is TGTGCCAGCAGTATGGGACAGAAGGACTACACCTTC. It specifies CASSMGQKDYTF.

The V call is TRBV5-1, the J call TRBJ2-1, with a weak D call TRBD2 (8 bases). The CDR3 has 17 amino acids. Per germline, CDR1 SGHRS and CDR2 YFSETQ. V was trimmed by 3 bases and J by 7 bases, leaving 23 bases between them. The CDR3 region is CASSSTGVAGGLNEQFF. The CDR3 bases are TGCGCCAGCAGCTCCACAGGGGTGGCGGGGGGCCTGAATGAGCAGTTCTTC.

This clonotype was seen once. The V and J genes are TRBV10-3 and TRBJ2-3, with D uncertain. Germline CDR1 ENHRY, CDR2 SYGVKD. V was clipped by 6 bases and J by 2 bases, with 9 bases between them. CDR3 length: 13 amino acids. CDR3 sequence reads: CAIRKPDTDTQYF. In DNA form, the CDR3 reads TGTGCCATCAGGAAACCCGACACAGATACGCAGTATTTT.

The CDR3 nucleotides read TGCAGCGTTGAAGAAGGACAGGGCGAGCAGTACTTC. Translating it yields CSVEEGQGEQYF. This rearrangement joins TRBV29-1 to TRBJ2-7, with 8 bases lining up with TRBD1. Germline V gene lookup returns CDR1 SQVTM and CDR2 ANQGSEA. The J segment lost 6 bases and the V segment lost 0 bases, leaving 1 base of the junction unmatched. The CDR3 is 12 amino acids.

The table lists this clonotype with a few counts. CDR3 residues: CASSLGIYQETQYF. The CDR3 DNA reads TGCGCCAGCAGCTTGGGCATCTACCAAGAGACCCAGTACTTC. The chain couples TRBV5-1 to TRBJ2-5; no firm D call. The V and J ends lost 0 bases and 0 bases respectively, with 6 bases between them. The germline V gene encodes CDR1 SGHRS and CDR2 YFSETQ. This CDR3 comprises 14 residues.